The present T cell receptor (beta chain) was sequenced within a study of T-cell memory formation after mild COVID-19. Each CDR3 protein gets one entry after TCRdb re-called the 5' RACE reads with MiXCR. This table holds fewer than 550,000 distinct CDR3 sequences, 15% to 25% found once. CDR1 is KGHDR, CDR2 SFDVKD, per germline. The CDR3 loop spans 17 amino acids. V was shortened by 0 bases and J by 5 bases, with 16 bases between the two germline ends. The sequencing sample was made of PBMCs or a T cell subset sorted from them (not recorded which). The chain couples TRBV24-1 to TRBJ2-1, with D possibly being TRBD1 (6 bases). The sequence came from an adult woman who had mild COVID-19 (a few samples of this study predate the infection). Cell type and time point are not known. Here the CDR3 DNA reads TGTGCCACCAGTGATTTGCGGGCAGGGGAAACGAACAATGAGCAGTTCTTC. It encodes CATSDLRAGETNNEQFF.